This is a list of T cell receptor beta chains from one sample in a study of shared clonotypes between healthy human individuals. Libraries were prepared by immunoSEQ multiplex PCR; TCRdb keeps only in-frame clonotypes and omits some of them. Counted here are over 1.4 million clones, approximately 96% occurring once; the ten biggest clones make up more than 0.9%. Sequences were obtained from naive CD4+ T cells sorted from blood. Receptors were obtained from a man under 40 in good health. CDR3s include the opening cysteine and the closing phenylalanine or tryptophan. The order of the fields is J gene, V gene, clone size, D gene, CDR3 DNA, CDR3 protein. A D gene is named only where the DNA matches it firmly. Not every row has a clone size; where given, it reads once, few, many or a size class.

>TRBJ1-2|TRBV7-9|NA|NA
TGTGCCAGCAGCTTAGTTCCGGTTTATGGTGGCTACACCTTC
CASSLVPVYGGYTF
>TRBJ2-1|TRBV12-5|NA|TRBD2
TGTGCTAGCGGGAGGGAGTACAATGAGCAGTTCTTC
CASGREYNEQFF
>TRBJ1-4|TRBV6-5|once|NA
TGTGCCAGCAGTTACTTCAGTGGTAATGAAAAACTGTTTTTT
CASSYFSGNEKLFF
>TRBJ2-3|TRBV2|NA|NA
TGTGCCAGCAGTGACGCCAGGCGGGTCACAGATACGCAGTATTTT
CASSDARRVTDTQYF
>TRBJ2-7|TRBV5-1|NA|NA
TGCGCCAGCAGCTCCCGGGACTCCTCCTACGAGCAGTACTTC
CASSSRDSSYEQYF
>TRBJ2-3|TRBV11-2|NA|NA
TGTGCCAGCAGCTTAGTGCAGGGATCAGATACGCAGTATTTT
CASSLVQGSDTQYF
>TRBJ2-7|TRBV28|NA|NA
TGTGCCAGCAGTTTGGCGGGTCCTCCTGACGAGCAGTACTTC
CASSLAGPPDEQYF
>TRBJ1-1|TRBV27|NA|NA
TGTGCCAGCAGTCAGGCACTAATAGGGGCGGGAGCTTTCTTT
CASSQALIGAGAFF
>TRBJ1-4|TRBV5-6|NA|NA
TGTGCCAGCAGCTTGGCGGGTAGGGAAAAACTGTTTTTT
CASSLAGREKLFF
>TRBJ2-2|TRBV7-3|NA|TRBD2
TGTGCCAGCAGGCCTAGCGGGAACACCGGGGAGCTGTTTTTT
CASRPSGNTGELFF